The T cell receptor (beta chain) described here comes from a study of T cell repertoires in cytomegalovirus infection. Background on the study: Public TCR beta signatures marked donors with CMV infection and the matching HLA.

TCRdb re-called the reads with MiXCR, one entry per CDR3 protein. The sample shows under 500,000 distinct CDR3 sequences, 42% of them seen only once. Germline V gene data show CDR1 as LNHDA and CDR2 as SQIVND (reference sequence). Trimming cost V 3 bases and J 8 bases, with 13 bases left between them. The CDR3 contains 13 residues. Remarks on this clonotype: Its target is not known.

Overall study results and limits: Individuals carrying CMV plus the relevant HLA were identified by cumulative frequency of public TCR beta families.

This sample comprised cultured PBMCs, obtained from culture after CMV antigen stimulation. The receptor was derived from a human donor in good health (CMV status not recorded). Some clones in this sample may be carry-over from other donors' samples. V is TRBV19 and J is TRBJ1-2; perhaps TRBD1 as D (6 bases). This CDR3 reads CASSIEGGRGYTF. As DNA, the CDR3 is TGTGCCAGTAGTATCGAAGGGGGAAGAGGCTACACCTTC.